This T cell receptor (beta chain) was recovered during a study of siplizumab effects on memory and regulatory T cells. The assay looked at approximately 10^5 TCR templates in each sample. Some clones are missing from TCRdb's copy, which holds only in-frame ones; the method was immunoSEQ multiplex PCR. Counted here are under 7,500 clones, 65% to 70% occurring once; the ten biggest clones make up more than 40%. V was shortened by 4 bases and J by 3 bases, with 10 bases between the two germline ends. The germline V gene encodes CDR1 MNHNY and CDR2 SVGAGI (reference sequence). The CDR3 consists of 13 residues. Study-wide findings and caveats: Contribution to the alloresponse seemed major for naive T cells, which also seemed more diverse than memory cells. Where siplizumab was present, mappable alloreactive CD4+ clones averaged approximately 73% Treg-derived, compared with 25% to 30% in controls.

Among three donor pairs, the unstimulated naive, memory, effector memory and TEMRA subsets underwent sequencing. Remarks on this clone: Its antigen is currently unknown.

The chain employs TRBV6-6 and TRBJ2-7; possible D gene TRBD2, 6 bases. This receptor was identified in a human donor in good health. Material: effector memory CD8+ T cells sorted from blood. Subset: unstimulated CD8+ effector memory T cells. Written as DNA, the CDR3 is TGTGCCAGCAGTTTGACTAGTCGCTACGAGCAGTACTTC. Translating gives CASSLTSRYEQYF.